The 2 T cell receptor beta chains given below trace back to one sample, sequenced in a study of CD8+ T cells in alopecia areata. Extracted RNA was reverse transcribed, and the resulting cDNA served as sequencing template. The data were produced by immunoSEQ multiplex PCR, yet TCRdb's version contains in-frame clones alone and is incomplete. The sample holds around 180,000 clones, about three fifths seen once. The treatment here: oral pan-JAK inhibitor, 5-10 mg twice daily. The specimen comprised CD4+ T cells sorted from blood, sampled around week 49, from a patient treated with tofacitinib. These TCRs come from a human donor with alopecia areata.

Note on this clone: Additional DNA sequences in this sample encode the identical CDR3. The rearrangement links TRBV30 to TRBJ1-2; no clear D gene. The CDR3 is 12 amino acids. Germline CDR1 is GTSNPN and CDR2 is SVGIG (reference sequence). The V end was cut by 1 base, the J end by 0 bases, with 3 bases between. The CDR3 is CAWSAANYGYTF. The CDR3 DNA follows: TGTGCCTGGAGTGCTGCTAACTATGGCTACACCTTC.

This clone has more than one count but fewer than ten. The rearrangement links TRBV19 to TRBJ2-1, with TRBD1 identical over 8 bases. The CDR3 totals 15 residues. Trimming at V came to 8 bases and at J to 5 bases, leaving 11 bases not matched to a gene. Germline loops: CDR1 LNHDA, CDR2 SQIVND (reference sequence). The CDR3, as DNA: TGTGCCAGTCATCAGGGGGCTAGGAATGACAATGAGCAGTTCTTC. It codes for CASHQGARNDNEQFF.